The rows below give T cell receptor beta chains drawn from one sample of a study of shared clonotypes between healthy human individuals. Data came from immunoSEQ multiplex PCR; TCRdb stores just in-frame clones and leaves some out. Of about 2 million clones in the sample, roughly 96% were seen once. Material: naive CD4+ T cells sorted from blood. The receptors were sampled from a man between 18 and 35 years old in good health. CDR3s include the opening cysteine and the closing phenylalanine or tryptophan. Fields, in order: V gene, clone size, D gene, J gene, CDR3 protein, CDR3 DNA. D genes are given only for firm matches. Only some rows state a clone size, as once, few, many or a class for expanded clones.

V: TRBV5-4
size: -
D: TRBD2
J: TRBJ2-7
CDR3: CASSLSPGTSDFDEQYF
DNA: TGTGCCAGCAGCTTGAGTCCCGGGACTAGCGATTTCGACGAGCAGTACTTC

V: TRBV18
size: once
D: TRBD1
J: TRBJ2-2
CDR3: CASSAQGAVNTGELFF
DNA: TGTGCCAGCTCAGCACAGGGGGCAGTGAACACCGGGGAGCTGTTTTTT

V: TRBV18
size: -
D: TRBD2
J: TRBJ2-5
CDR3: CASSPPPAGEETQYF
DNA: TGTGCCAGCTCACCACCCCCAGCGGGGGAAGAGACCCAGTACTTC

V: TRBV6-5
size: -
D: -
J: TRBJ2-1
CDR3: CASSYSRAWSEQFF
DNA: TGTGCCAGCAGTTACTCCAGAGCGTGGAGTGAGCAGTTCTTC

V: TRBV6-5
size: once
D: -
J: TRBJ2-5
CDR3: CASSYFENREAETQYF
DNA: TGTGCCAGCAGTTACTTCGAAAACAGGGAGGCAGAGACCCAGTACTTC

V: TRBV11-2
size: -
D: TRBD2
J: TRBJ2-7
CDR3: CASSILTGGNYEQYF
DNA: TGTGCCAGCAGCATTCTAACGGGGGGGAACTACGAGCAGTACTTC

V: TRBV9
size: -
D: TRBD1
J: TRBJ2-7
CDR3: CASSVEGQAYEQYF
DNA: TGTGCCAGCAGCGTAGAAGGACAGGCCTACGAGCAGTACTTC

V: TRBV18
size: -
D: TRBD1
J: TRBJ2-2
CDR3: CASSPPGQGASGELFF
DNA: TGTGCCAGCTCACCGCCGGGACAGGGGGCGTCCGGGGAGCTGTTTTTT

V: TRBV30
size: -
D: TRBD1
J: TRBJ2-3
CDR3: CAWSKQGAQNTQYF
DNA: TGTGCCTGGAGTAAACAGGGGGCGCAAAATACGCAGTATTTT

V: TRBV2
size: -
D: -
J: TRBJ2-5
CDR3: CASGKEGATETQYF
DNA: TGTGCCAGCGGGAAGGAGGGGGCAACAGAGACCCAGTACTTC

V: TRBV30
size: -
D: -
J: TRBJ2-1
CDR3: CAWTLIRSSYNEQFF
DNA: TGTGCCTGGACACTGATTAGGAGCTCCTACAATGAGCAGTTCTTC

V: TRBV30
size: -
D: -
J: TRBJ2-3
CDR3: CAWSVFPYEADTQYF
DNA: TGTGCCTGGAGTGTTTTTCCCTATGAGGCAGATACGCAGTATTTT

V: TRBV2
size: -
D: TRBD2
J: TRBJ2-5
CDR3: CASRGTTEKETQYF
DNA: TGTGCCAGCAGGGGGACTACGGAAAAAGAGACCCAGTACTTC

V: TRBV6-1
size: -
D: -
J: TRBJ1-3
CDR3: CASSVGQSSGNTIYF
DNA: TGTGCCAGCAGTGTCGGACAGAGCTCTGGAAACACCATATATTTT

V: TRBV10-3
size: once
D: -
J: TRBJ1-2
CDR3: CAISDNRVGYGYTF
DNA: TGTGCCATCAGTGACAACCGGGTCGGCTATGGCTACACCTTC

V: TRBV29-1
size: -
D: TRBD2
J: TRBJ2-1
CDR3: CSVLVAITSGSRNEQFF
DNA: TGCAGCGTATTAGTTGCCATTACTAGCGGGAGTAGGAATGAGCAGTTCTTC

V: TRBV5-1
size: -
D: -
J: TRBJ2-7
CDR3: CASSLEPGLSEQYF
DNA: TGCGCCAGCAGCTTGGAGCCAGGGCTAAGCGAGCAGTACTTC

V: TRBV6-4
size: once
D: TRBD1
J: TRBJ1-4
CDR3: CASVRTGSNEKLFF
DNA: TGTGCCAGCGTCCGGACAGGGTCTAATGAAAAACTGTTTTTT

V: TRBV4-1
size: -
D: -
J: TRBJ2-7
CDR3: CASSSRDEPSYEQYF
DNA: TGCGCCAGCAGCTCCCGGGACGAACCATCCTACGAGCAGTACTTC

V: TRBV7-3
size: -
D: TRBD1
J: TRBJ2-1
CDR3: CASSLDRGSYNEQFF
DNA: TGTGCCAGCAGCCTTGACAGGGGCTCCTACAATGAGCAGTTCTTC

V: TRBV5-1
size: -
D: -
J: TRBJ1-4
CDR3: CASSLGTGNEKLFF
DNA: TGCGCCAGCAGCCTAGGGACGGGGAATGAAAAACTGTTTTTT

V: TRBV6-5
size: once
D: -
J: TRBJ2-3
CDR3: CASSYWLRDTQYF
DNA: TGTGCCAGCAGTTACTGGCTCCGAGATACGCAGTATTTT

V: TRBV27
size: -
D: TRBD1
J: TRBJ2-7
CDR3: CASSPGTVPYEQYF
DNA: TGTGCCAGCAGTCCCGGGACAGTCCCCTACGAGCAGTACTTC